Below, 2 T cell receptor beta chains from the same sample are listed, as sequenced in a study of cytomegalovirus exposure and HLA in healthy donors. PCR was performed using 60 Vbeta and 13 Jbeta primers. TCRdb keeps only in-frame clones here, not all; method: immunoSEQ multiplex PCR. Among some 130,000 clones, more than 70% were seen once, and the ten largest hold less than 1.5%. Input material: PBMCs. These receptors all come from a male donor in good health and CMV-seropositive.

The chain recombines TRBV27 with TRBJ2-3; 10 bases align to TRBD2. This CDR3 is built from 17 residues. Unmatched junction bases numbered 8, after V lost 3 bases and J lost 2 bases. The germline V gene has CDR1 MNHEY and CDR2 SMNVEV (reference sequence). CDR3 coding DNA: TGTGCCAGCAGTTTCCCGCTAGCGGGAGACCCCACAGATACGCAGTATTTT. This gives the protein CASSFPLAGDPTDTQYF.

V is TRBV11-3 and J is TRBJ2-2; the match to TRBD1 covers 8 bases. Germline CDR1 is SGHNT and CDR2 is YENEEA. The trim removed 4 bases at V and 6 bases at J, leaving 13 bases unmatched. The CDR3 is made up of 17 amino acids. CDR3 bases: TGTGCCAGCAGCTCACCAGGGGGCAGGGGATCGGCCGGGGAGCTGTTTTTT. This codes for CASSSPGGRGSAGELFF.